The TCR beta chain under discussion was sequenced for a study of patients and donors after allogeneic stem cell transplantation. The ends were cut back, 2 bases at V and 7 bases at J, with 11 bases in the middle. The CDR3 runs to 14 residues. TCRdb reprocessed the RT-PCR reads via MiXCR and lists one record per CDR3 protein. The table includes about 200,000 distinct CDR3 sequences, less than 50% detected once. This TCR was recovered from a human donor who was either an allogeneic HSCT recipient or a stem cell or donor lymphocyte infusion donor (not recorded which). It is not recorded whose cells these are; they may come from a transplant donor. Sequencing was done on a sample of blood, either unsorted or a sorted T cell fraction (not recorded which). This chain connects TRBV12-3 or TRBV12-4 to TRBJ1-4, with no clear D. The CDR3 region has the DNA TGTGCCAGCAGTTTAAGGGAAGCAGGTGAAAAACTGTTTTTT. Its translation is CASSLREAGEKLFF.